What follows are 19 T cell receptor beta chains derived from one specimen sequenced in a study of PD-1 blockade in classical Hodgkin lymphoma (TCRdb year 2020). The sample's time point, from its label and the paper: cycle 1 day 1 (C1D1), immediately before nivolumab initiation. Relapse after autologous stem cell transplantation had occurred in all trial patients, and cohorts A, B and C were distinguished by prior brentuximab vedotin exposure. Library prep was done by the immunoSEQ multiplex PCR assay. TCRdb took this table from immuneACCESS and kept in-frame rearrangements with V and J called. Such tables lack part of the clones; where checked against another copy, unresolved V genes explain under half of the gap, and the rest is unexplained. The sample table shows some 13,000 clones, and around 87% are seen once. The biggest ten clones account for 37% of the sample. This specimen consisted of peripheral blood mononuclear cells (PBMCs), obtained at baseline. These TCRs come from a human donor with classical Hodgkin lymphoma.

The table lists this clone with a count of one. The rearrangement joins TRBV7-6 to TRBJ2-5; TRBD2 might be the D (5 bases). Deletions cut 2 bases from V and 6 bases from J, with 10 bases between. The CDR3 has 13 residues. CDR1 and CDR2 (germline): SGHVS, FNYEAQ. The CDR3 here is CASSLSGEKTQYF. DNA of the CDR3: TGTGCCAGCAGCTTATCCGGGGAAAAGACCCAGTACTTC.

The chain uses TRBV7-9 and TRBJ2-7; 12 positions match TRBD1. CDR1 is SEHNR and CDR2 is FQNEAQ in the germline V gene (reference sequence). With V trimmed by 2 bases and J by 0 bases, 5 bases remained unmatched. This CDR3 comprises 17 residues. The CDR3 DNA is TGTGCCAGCAGCTTACATCCGGGACAGGGGGCCTCCTACGAGCAGTACTTC. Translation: CASSLHPGQGASYEQYF.

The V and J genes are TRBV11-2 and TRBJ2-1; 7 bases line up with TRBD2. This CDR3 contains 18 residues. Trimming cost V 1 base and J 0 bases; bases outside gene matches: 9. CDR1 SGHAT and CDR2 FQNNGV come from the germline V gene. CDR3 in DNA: TGTGCCAGCAGCTTAGTGGCGGGGGTATCCCTCTCCTACAATGAGCAGTTCTTC. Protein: CASSLVAGVSLSYNEQFF.

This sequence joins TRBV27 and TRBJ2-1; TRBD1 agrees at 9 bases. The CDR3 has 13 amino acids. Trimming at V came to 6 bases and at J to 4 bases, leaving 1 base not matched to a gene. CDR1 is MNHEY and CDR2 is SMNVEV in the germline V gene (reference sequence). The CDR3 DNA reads TGTGCCAGCAGCGGGACAGGGTACAATGAGCAGTTCTTC. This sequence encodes CASSGTGYNEQFF.

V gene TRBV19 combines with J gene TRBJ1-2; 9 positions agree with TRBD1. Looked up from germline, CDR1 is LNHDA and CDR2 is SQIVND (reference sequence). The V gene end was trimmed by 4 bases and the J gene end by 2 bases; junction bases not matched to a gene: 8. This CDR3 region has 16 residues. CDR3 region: CASSRQQGAGNYGYTF. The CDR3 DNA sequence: TGTGCCAGTAGTAGACAACAGGGGGCAGGGAACTATGGCTACACCTTC.

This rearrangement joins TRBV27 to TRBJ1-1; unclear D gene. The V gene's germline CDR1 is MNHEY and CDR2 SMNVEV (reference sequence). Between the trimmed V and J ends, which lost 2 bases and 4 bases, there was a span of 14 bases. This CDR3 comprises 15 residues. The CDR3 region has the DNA TGTGCCAGCAGTTTAGGCGTGAACGGAGGCACTGAAGCTTTCTTT. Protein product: CASSLGVNGGTEAFF.

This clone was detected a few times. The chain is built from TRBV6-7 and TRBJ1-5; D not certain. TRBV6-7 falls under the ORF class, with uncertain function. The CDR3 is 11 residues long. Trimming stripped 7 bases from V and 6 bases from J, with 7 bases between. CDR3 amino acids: CASTRIQPQHF. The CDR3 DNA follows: TGTGCCAGCACTCGGATTCAGCCCCAGCATTTT.

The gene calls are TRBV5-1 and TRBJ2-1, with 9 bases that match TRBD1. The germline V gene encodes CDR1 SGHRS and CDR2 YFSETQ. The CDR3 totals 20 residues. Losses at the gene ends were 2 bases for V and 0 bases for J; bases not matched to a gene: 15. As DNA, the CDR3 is TGCGCCAGCAGCTTCGGTTGGGACAGGGTACGTTTAGGCTCCTACAATGAGCAGTTCTTC. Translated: CASSFGWDRVRLGSYNEQFF.

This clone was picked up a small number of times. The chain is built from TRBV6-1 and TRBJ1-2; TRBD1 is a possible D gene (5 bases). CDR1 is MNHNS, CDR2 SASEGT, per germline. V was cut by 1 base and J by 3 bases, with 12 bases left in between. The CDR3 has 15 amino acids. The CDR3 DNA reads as TGTGCCAGCAGTGAAGAGTGGGGGATGTACTATGGCTACACCTTC. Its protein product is CASSEEWGMYYGYTF.

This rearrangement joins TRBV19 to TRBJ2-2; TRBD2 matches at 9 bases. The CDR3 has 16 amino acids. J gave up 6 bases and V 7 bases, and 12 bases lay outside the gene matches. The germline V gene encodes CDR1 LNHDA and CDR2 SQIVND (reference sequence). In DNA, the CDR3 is TGTGCCAGTACCCTTGAGCCGGGACTAGCCCCCGGGGAGCTGTTTTTT. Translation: CASTLEPGLAPGELFF.

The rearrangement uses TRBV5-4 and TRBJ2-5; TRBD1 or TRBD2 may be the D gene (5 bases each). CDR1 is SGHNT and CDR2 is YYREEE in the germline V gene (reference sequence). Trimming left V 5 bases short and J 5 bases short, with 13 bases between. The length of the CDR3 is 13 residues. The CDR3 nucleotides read TGTGCCAGCAGGGTGGGGACCCAGGAGACCCAGTACTTC. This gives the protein CASRVGTQETQYF.

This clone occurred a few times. The CDR3 DNA is TGTGCCAGTAGTATAGGACAGGGGCCCTACAATGAGCAGTTCTTC. This translates into CASSIGQGPYNEQFF. The V and J genes are TRBV19 and TRBJ2-1; TRBD1 matches at 8 bases. With V trimmed by 1 base and J by 2 bases, 1 base remained unmatched. The germline V gene has CDR1 LNHDA and CDR2 SQIVND (reference sequence). CDR3 size: 15 residues.

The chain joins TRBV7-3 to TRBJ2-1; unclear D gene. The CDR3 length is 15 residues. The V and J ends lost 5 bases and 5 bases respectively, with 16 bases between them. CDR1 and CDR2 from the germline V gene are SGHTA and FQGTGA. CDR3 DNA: TGTGCCAGCAGCCCGCGAAACAGTAGACACAATGAGCAGTTCTTC. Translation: CASSPRNSRHNEQFF.

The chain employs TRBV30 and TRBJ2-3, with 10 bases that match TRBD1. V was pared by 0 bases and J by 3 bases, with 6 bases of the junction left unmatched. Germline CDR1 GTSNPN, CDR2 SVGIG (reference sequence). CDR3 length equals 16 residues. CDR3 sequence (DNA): TGTGCCTGGAGTGTATTGACAGGGGGCCAGACAGATACGCAGTATTTT. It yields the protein CAWSVLTGGQTDTQYF.

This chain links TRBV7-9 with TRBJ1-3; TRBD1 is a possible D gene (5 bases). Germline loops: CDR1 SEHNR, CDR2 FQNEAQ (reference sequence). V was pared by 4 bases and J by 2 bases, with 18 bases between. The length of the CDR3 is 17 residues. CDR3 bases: TGTGCCAGCAGCTCCGGTCGGGGGTTGATAACTGGAAACACCATATATTTT. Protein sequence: CASSSGRGLITGNTIYF.

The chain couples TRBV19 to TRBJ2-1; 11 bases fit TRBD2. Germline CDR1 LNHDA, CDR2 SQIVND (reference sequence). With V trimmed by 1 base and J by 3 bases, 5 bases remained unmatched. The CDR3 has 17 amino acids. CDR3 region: CASSIGLAGGIYNEQFF. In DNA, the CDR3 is TGTGCCAGTAGTATAGGGCTAGCGGGAGGCATCTACAATGAGCAGTTCTTC. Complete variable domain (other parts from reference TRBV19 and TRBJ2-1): DGGITQSPKYLFRKEGQNVTLSCEQNLNHDAMYWYRQDPGQGLRLIYYSQIVNDFQKGDIAEGYSVSREKKESFPLTVTSAQKNPTAFYLCASSIGLAGGIYNEQFFGPGTRLTVL.

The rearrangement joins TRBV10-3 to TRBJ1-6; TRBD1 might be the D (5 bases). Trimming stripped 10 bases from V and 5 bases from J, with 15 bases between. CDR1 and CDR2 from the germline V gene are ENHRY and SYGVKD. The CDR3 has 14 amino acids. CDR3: CATVTDRDNSPLHF. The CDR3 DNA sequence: TGTGCCACCGTCACCGACAGAGATAATTCACCCCTCCACTTT.

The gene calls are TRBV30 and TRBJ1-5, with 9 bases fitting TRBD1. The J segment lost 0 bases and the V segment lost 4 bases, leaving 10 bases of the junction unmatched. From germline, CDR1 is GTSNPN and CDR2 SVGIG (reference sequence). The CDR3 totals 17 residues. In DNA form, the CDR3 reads TGTGCCTGGACATCGGGGACAGGGTCTCATAGCAATCAGCCCCAGCATTTT. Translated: CAWTSGTGSHSNQPQHF.

Written as DNA, the CDR3 is TGTGCCAGTAGTATAAGGGGGAGCTCCTACAATGAGCAGTTCTTC. It specifies CASSIRGSSYNEQFF. The chain joins TRBV19 to TRBJ2-1; TRBD1 might be the D (6 bases). From germline, CDR1 is LNHDA and CDR2 SQIVND (reference sequence). The CDR3 runs 15 residues. V gave up 2 bases and J gave up 0 bases, with 8 bases separating them.